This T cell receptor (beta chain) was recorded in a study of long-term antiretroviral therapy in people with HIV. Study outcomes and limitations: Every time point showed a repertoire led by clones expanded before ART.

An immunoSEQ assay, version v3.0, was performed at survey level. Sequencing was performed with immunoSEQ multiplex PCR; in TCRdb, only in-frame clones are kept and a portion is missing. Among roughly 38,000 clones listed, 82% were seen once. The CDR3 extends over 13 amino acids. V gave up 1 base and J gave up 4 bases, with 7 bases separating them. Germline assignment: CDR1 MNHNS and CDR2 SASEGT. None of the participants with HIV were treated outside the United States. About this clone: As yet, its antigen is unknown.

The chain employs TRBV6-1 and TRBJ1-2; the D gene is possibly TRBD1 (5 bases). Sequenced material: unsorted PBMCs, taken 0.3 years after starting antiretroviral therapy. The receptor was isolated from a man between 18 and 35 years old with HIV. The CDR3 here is CASSEGDFYGYTF. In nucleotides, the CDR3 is TGTGCCAGCAGTGAAGGGGACTTCTATGGCTACACCTTC.